The 2 T cell receptor beta chains below come from one sample, sequenced in a study of CD8 T cells in Susac syndrome. cDNA came from about 0.46 to 1 ug RNA primed by random hexamers. TCRdb fed the immunoSEQ multiplex PCR reads into MiXCR, producing one record per CDR3 protein. Found here are about 52,000 distinct CDR3 sequences, 93% of them singletons; the top ten hold roughly 0.5%. Sequencing was done on a sample of CD8+ T cells from PBMCs. The receptors were sampled from a human donor with multiple sclerosis.

The genes are TRBV7-2 and TRBJ2-5, with D possibly being TRBD1 or TRBD2 (7 bases each). Germline CDR1 and CDR2: SGHTA and FQGNSA. The CDR3 has 15 residues. V lost 5 bases and J lost 1, with 14 bases in between. CDR3 bases: TGTGCCAGCAGCGCAGACAGGGAGGGCCAAGAGACCCAGTACTTC. Protein sequence: CASSADREGQETQYF.

This clonotype showed up just once. The chain joins TRBV2 to TRBJ2-7; the match to TRBD1 covers 10 bases. Unmatched junction bases numbered 10, after V lost 5 bases and J lost 3 bases. The CDR3 sequence is 16 residues long. Germline V gives CDR1 SNHLY, CDR2 FYNNEI. CDR3 DNA: TGTGCCAGCAGTAGAGGTTCTAGGACAGGGGGCTACGAGCAGTACTTC. Protein product: CASSRGSRTGGYEQYF. Complete variable domain (other parts from reference TRBV2 and TRBJ2-7): EPEVTQTPSHQVTQMGQEVILRCVPISNHLYFYWYRQILGQKVEFLVSFYNNEISEKSEIFDDQFSVERPDGSNFTLKIRSTKLEDSAMYFCASSRGSRTGGYEQYFGPGTRLTVT.